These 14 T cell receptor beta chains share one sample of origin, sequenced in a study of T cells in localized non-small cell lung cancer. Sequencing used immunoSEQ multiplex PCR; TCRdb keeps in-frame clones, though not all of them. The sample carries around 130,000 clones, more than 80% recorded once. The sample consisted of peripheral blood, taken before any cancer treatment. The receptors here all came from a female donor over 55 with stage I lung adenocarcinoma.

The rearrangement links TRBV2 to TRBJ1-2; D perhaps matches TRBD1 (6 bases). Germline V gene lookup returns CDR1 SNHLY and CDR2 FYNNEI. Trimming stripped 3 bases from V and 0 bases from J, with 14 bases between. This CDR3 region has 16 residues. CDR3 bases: TGTGCCAGCAGTGAGGGTCAGGACAGAACTAACTATGGCTACACCTTC. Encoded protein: CASSEGQDRTNYGYTF.

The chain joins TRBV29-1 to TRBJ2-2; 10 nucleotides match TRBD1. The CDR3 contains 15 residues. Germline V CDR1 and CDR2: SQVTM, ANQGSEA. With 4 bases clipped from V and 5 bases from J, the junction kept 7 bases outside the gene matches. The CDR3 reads CSVGQGASWTGELFF. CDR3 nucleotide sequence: TGCAGCGTTGGACAGGGGGCCTCTTGGACCGGGGAGCTGTTTTTT.

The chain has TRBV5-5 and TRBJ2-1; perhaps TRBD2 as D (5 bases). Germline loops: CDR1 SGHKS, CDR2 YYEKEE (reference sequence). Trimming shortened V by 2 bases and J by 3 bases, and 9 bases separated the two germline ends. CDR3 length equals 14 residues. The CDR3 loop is CASSLNDYYNEQFF. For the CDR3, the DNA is TGTGCCAGCAGCTTAAATGACTACTACAATGAGCAGTTCTTC.

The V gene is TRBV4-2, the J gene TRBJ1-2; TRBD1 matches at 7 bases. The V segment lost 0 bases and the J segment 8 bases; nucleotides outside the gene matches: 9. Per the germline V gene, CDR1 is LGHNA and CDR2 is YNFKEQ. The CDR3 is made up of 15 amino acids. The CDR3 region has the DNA TGTGCCAGCAGCCAAGATCCAGAGGGGGCTAGAGGCTACACCTTC. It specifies CASSQDPEGARGYTF.

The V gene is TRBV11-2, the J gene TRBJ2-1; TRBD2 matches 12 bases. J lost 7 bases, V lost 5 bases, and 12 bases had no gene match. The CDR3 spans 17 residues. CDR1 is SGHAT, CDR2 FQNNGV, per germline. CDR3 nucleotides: TGTGCCAGCAGCACCTTCCCCCTAGCGGGAGGGCCTAATGAGCAGTTCTTC. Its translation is CASSTFPLAGGPNEQFF.

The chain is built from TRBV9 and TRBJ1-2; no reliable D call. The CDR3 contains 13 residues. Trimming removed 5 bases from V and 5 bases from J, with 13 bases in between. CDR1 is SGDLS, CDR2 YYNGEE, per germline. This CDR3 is CASSISTGYGYTF. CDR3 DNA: TGTGCCAGCAGTATCTCGACCGGGTATGGCTACACCTTC.

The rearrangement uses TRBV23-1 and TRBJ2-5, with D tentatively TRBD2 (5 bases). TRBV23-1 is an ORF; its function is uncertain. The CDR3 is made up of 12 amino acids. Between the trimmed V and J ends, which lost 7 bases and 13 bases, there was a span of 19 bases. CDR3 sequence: CASTRGGIRGYF. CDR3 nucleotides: TGCGCCAGCACCCGAGGAGGCATCCGGGGGTACTTC.

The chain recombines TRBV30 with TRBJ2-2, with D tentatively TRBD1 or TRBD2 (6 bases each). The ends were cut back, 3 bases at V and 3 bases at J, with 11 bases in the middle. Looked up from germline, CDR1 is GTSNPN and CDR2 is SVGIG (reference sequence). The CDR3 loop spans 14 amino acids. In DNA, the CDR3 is TGTGCCTGGAGGGCCGGGGGCGACACCGGGGAGCTGTTTTTT. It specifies CAWRAGGDTGELFF.

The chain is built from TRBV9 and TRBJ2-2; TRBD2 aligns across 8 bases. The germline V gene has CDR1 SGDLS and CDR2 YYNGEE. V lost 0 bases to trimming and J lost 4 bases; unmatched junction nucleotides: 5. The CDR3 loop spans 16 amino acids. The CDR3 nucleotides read TGTGCCAGCAGCGTAGTGGCTAGCGGGCTCACCGGGGAGCTGTTTTTT. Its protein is CASSVVASGLTGELFF.

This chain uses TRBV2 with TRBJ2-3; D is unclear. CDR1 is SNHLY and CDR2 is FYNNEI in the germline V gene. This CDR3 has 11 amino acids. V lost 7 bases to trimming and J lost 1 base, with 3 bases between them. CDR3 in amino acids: CASIRTDTQYF. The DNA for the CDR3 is TGTGCCAGCATACGCACAGATACGCAGTATTTT.

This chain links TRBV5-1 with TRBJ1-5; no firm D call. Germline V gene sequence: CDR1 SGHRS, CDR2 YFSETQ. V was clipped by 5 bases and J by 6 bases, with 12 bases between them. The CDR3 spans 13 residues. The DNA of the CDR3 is TGCGCCAGCAGGTTTGCGGAGGCTCAGCCCCAGCATTTT. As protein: CASRFAEAQPQHF.

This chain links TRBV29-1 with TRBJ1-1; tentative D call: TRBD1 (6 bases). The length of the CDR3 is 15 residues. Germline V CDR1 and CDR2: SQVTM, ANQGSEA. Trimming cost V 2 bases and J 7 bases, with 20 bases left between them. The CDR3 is CSVERGARGVGEAFF. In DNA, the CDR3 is TGCAGCGTTGAAAGGGGCGCGAGGGGGGTGGGTGAAGCTTTCTTT.

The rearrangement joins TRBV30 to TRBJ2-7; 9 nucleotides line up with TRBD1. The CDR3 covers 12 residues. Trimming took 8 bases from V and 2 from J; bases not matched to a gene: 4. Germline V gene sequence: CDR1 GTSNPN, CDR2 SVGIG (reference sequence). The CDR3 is CASGTGPYEQYF. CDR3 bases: TGTGCCAGCGGGACAGGGCCCTACGAGCAGTACTTC.

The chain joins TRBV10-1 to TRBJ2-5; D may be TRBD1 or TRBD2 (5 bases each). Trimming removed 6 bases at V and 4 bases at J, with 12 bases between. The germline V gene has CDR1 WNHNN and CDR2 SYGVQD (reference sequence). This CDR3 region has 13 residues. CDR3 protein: CASRGTGGETQYF. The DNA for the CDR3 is TGCGCCAGCAGAGGGACGGGTGGAGAGACCCAGTACTTC.